This T cell receptor (beta chain) was identified during a study of T cells expressing NK-cell markers. Germline CDR1 reads KGHSH; CDR2 reads LQKENI. This CDR3 has 13 amino acids. As regards this clonotype: The antigen remains undetermined.

General observations from the study: These clonotypes additionally ranked first within the CD3+CD56-NKG2C+ fraction of several donors.

From its re-call of the 5' RACE reads, TCRdb lists each CDR3 protein once, without DNA. The sample has about 380,000 distinct CDR3 sequences. This clonotype was obtained from a man aged 18-75 years in good health. The chain employs TRBV18 and TRBJ1-5; with no DNA, the TCRdb D assignment of TRBD1 cannot be verified. The sequenced sample was blood T cells: a sorted CD56 or NKG2C T cell subset, CD4+ or CD8+ T cells, or bulk PBMC T cells (not recorded which). CDR3 amino acids: CASSPGSDQTQHF.